This T cell receptor (beta chain) comes out of a study of T cell responses to AZD1222 COVID-19 vaccine. The wider study: The study pooled second doses at about 4 or about 12 weeks.

Assay: immunoSEQ multiplex PCR; the TCRdb copy retains only in-frame clones and omits some. The data hold some 140,000 clones, with around 89% observed a single time. Overall study results and limits: The CD4 TCRs associated with vaccination extended across spike and predominated at 160-218 and 743-854. Most donors were white British, females outnumbered males, and clonal diversity was possibly underestimated. Sampling that yielded the repertoires occurred only after the peak T cell response.

Concerning this clone itself: Antigen: not known.

The V and J ends lost 5 bases and 3 bases, in that order; junction bases with no gene match: 2. Per the germline V gene, CDR1 is LNHDA and CDR2 is SQIVND (reference sequence). The CDR3 extends over 14 amino acids. The source is an adult in good health. J is TRBJ2-2 and V is TRBV19; 8 bases are shared with TRBD1. The sequences come from peripheral blood, collected on day 0 of AZD1222 vaccination. The chain's CDR3 is CASSSTGDTGELFF. The CDR3, as DNA: TGTGCCAGTAGTTCGACAGGGGACACCGGGGAGCTGTTTTTT.